The 23 T cell receptor beta chains presented below share a single source sample, sequenced in a study of T cell responses to AZD1222 COVID-19 vaccine. Clones were sequenced by immunoSEQ multiplex PCR, and TCRdb holds only the in-frame ones, with some missing. This table holds around 99,000 clones, about 93% found once. Material: peripheral blood, obtained 28 days after the second AZD1222 dose. The receptors derive from an adult who received the AZD1222 COVID-19 vaccine.

V usage is TRBV5-1 and J usage is TRBJ2-5, with 9 bases matching TRBD1. Germline trimming cut 0 bases from V and 5 bases from J; bases unmatched to any gene: 11. The CDR3 totals 17 residues. CDR1 is SGHRS, CDR2 YFSETQ, per germline. CDR3 in DNA: TGCGCCAGCAGCTTGGGTGCCGGGACAGGGCAGGGGGAGACCCAGTACTTC. Amino acid sequence: CASSLGAGTGQGETQYF.

The rearrangement links TRBV4-2 to TRBJ1-3, with unresolved D. The germline V and J ends were trimmed by 0 bases and 0 bases, with 15 bases remaining between them. The germline CDR1 and CDR2 sequences are LGHNA and YNFKEQ. The CDR3 runs 18 residues. The CDR3 DNA reads TGTGCCAGCAGCCAAGAGGGGTCAGGCAGCAGCTCTGGAAACACCATATATTTT. Encoded protein: CASSQEGSGSSSGNTIYF.

The gene calls are TRBV5-1 and TRBJ2-1; the D is unclear. The CDR3 is made up of 11 amino acids. Per germline, CDR1 SGHRS and CDR2 YFSETQ. With 4 bases removed from V and 8 bases from J, the gap between germline ends came to 7 bases. The CDR3: CASSKEDEQFF. The CDR3 DNA is TGCGCCAGCAGCAAGGAAGATGAGCAGTTCTTC.

The chain carries TRBV7-2 and TRBJ2-3; TRBD2 aligns across 10 bases. The CDR3 has 16 residues. Germline V gene lookup returns CDR1 SGHTA and CDR2 FQGNSA. Trimming removed 2 bases from V and 1 base from J; junction bases left unmatched: 3. CDR3 DNA sequence: TGTGCCAGCAGCTTAAATCTAGCGGGAGGCACAGATACGCAGTATTTT. It encodes CASSLNLAGGTDTQYF.

The chain combines TRBV10-3 with TRBJ2-5, with D tentatively TRBD2 (6 bases). The V gene's germline CDR1 is ENHRY and CDR2 SYGVKD. Trimming took 0 bases from V and 4 from J, leaving 6 bases between them. The CDR3 is made up of 13 amino acids. CDR3 nucleotides: TGTGCCATCAGTGAGTCGGGGGGAGAGACCCAGTACTTC. It translates to CAISESGGETQYF.

This chain uses TRBV4-3 with TRBJ1-3, with TRBD1 as a possible D gene (6 bases). CDR3 length equals 17 residues. V was clipped by 9 bases and J by 2 bases, with 23 bases between them. From germline, CDR1 is LGHNA and CDR2 YSLEER. CDR3 loop: CASTYVQGSGAGNTIYF. CDR3 bases: TGCGCCAGTACCTACGTGCAGGGGAGTGGCGCTGGAAACACCATATATTTT.

CDR3 sequence (DNA): TGTGCCAGCAGCGTAGAAGGGGTTCCAGATACGCAGTATTTT. Amino acids: CASSVEGVPDTQYF. The J gene is TRBJ2-3, the V gene TRBV9; D is perhaps TRBD1 (5 bases). There are 14 residues in the CDR3. From germline, CDR1 is SGDLS and CDR2 YYNGEE. V gave up 0 bases and J gave up 4 bases, with 9 bases separating them.

J is TRBJ1-1 and V is TRBV10-3; TRBD1 matches at 7 bases. This CDR3 is 14 amino acids long. The V and J ends lost 6 bases and 0 bases, in that order; junction bases with no gene match: 4. CDR1 and CDR2 (germline): ENHRY, SYGVKD. The CDR3 here is CAIRGQALNTEAFF. The DNA for the CDR3 is TGTGCCATCAGAGGACAGGCCCTGAACACTGAAGCTTTCTTT.

This chain links TRBV19 with TRBJ1-2, with TRBD1 matching 7 bases. J was trimmed by 3 bases and V by 3 bases; bases with no gene match: 7. CDR3 size: 15 residues. The germline V gene encodes CDR1 LNHDA and CDR2 SQIVND (reference sequence). The CDR3 loop is CASSIGIGTDYGYTF. DNA for the CDR3: TGTGCCAGTAGTATCGGAATCGGGACAGACTATGGCTACACCTTC. The full variable domain, its missing parts supplied by reference TRBV19 and TRBJ1-2, is DGGITQSPKYLFRKEGQNVTLSCEQNLNHDAMYWYRQDPGQGLRLIYYSQIVNDFQKGDIAEGYSVSREKKESFPLTVTSAQKNPTAFYLCASSIGIGTDYGYTFGSGTRLTVV.

The chain recombines TRBV18 with TRBJ2-2; a weak D match, TRBD1 (6 bases). Trimming removed 6 bases from V and 0 bases from J, with 14 bases in between. The CDR3 extends over 16 amino acids. CDR1 and CDR2 (germline): KGHSH, LQKENI. The CDR3 DNA sequence: TGTGCCAGCTCCCAAAGTGGGGGCGCGAACACCGGGGAGCTGTTTTTT. This translates into CASSQSGGANTGELFF. The variable domain in full, with the rest retrieved from reference TRBV18 and TRBJ2-2, is NAGVMQNPRHLVRRRGQEARLRCSPMKGHSHVYWYRQLPEEGLKFMVYLQKENIIDESGMPKERFSAEFPKEGPSILRIQQVVRGDSAAYFCASSQSGGANTGELFFGEGSRLTVL.

V gene TRBV29-1 combines with J gene TRBJ1-2; no clear D gene. The V gene lost 1 base and the J gene lost 3 bases, with 9 bases spanning the gap. Germline V CDR1 and CDR2: SQVTM, ANQGSEA. The CDR3 covers 13 residues. This CDR3 is CSVEGGGYYGYTF. In DNA form, the CDR3 reads TGCAGCGTTGAAGGGGGAGGGTACTATGGCTACACCTTC.

This clone came up a few times. J is TRBJ2-7 and V is TRBV3-1 (or the pseudogene TRBV3-2); D is undetermined. The CDR3 is 13 amino acids. With 2 bases removed from V and 7 bases from J, the gap between germline ends came to 12 bases. In germline, CDR1 is LGHDT, CDR2 YNNKEL (reference sequence). The CDR3 DNA follows: TGTGCCAGCAGCCAAATGCCTCGCGGAGAGCAGTACTTC. Amino acid sequence: CASSQMPRGEQYF.

The chain links TRBV13 to TRBJ2-3; no clear D gene. The V end lost 5 bases, the J end lost 2 bases, and 2 bases lay between the germline ends. CDR3 length: 11 amino acids. Germline V lookup: CDR1 PRHDT, CDR2 FYEKMQ (reference sequence). This CDR3 reads CASSDTDTQYF. The DNA for the CDR3 is TGTGCCAGCAGCGACACAGATACGCAGTATTTT.

V usage is TRBV7-6 and J usage is TRBJ2-5; D gene ambiguous. Looked up from germline, CDR1 is SGHVS and CDR2 is FNYEAQ. Trimming removed 0 bases at V and 5 bases at J, with 4 bases between. The CDR3 spans 12 residues. CDR3 region: CASSLARETQYF. The CDR3 DNA sequence: TGTGCCAGCAGCTTAGCGCGGGAGACCCAGTACTTC.

This chain connects TRBV7-9 to TRBJ1-5, with 9 nucleotides matching TRBD1. CDR1 SEHNR and CDR2 FQNEAQ come from the germline V gene (reference sequence). V lost 5 bases, J lost 5 bases, and 4 bases stayed unmatched. There are 14 residues in the CDR3. CDR3 nucleotide sequence: TGTGCCAGCAGCGCCACAGGGGGCCATCAGCCCCAGCATTTT. This gives the protein CASSATGGHQPQHF.

This clone was observed a single time. This sequence joins TRBV21-1 and TRBJ1-4. TRBV21-1 is recorded as a pseudogene. CDR3 length: 14 amino acids. The CDR3 DNA follows: TGTGCCAGCAGCCCCCGGGTTTGGGATGAAAAACTGTTTTTT. Encoded protein: CASSPRVWDEKLFF.

The rearrangement links TRBV30 to TRBJ1-1, with TRBD1 as a possible D gene (6 bases). The CDR3 covers 14 residues. In germline, CDR1 is GTSNPN, CDR2 SVGIG (reference sequence). CDR3 sequence (DNA): TGTGGCGGATTACCCGGGACACGTAACACTGAAGCTTTCTTT. The encoded protein is CGGLPGTRNTEAFF.

The V gene is TRBV27, the J gene TRBJ1-2; no reliable D call. Germline lookup yields CDR1 MNHEY and CDR2 SMNVEV (reference sequence). V lost 4 bases and J lost 4, with 10 bases in between. The CDR3 is 13 amino acids. The chain's CDR3 is CASSSGPFYGYTF. The CDR3 DNA reads as TGTGCCAGCAGTTCCGGACCATTCTATGGCTACACCTTC.

Note on this clone: One end of the junction does not line up with germline, which may come from a read error. This chain connects TRBV5-1 to TRBJ1-4; D is unclear. The CDR3 is 15 residues long. CDR1 and CDR2 (germline): SGHRS, YFSETQ. This chain's CDR3 is CASRLVGATNEKLFF. In nucleotides, the CDR3 is TGCGCCAGCAGGTTGGTTGGTGCAACTAATGAAAAACTGTTTTTT. Looking up the rest from reference TRBV5-1 and TRBJ1-4 gives the full variable domain: KAGVTQTPRYLIKTRGQQVTLSCSPISGHRSVSWYQQTPGQGLQFLFEYFSETQRNKGNFPGRFSGRQFSNSRSEMNVSTLELGDSALYLCASRLVGATNEKLFFGSGTQLSVL.

The CDR3 loop reads CASSSGQGLYEQYF. Written as DNA, the CDR3 is TGCGCCAGCAGCAGCGGACAGGGGCTCTACGAGCAGTACTTC. The V call is TRBV5-1, the J call TRBJ2-7, with 9 bases matching TRBD1. The CDR3 totals 14 residues. Germline V lookup: CDR1 SGHRS, CDR2 YFSETQ. The V and J ends lost 4 bases and 3 bases, in that order; junction bases with no gene match: 5.

The V call is TRBV11-2, the J call TRBJ2-3; D is uncertain. The ends were cut back, 1 base at V and 5 bases at J, with 10 bases in the middle. Germline V gives CDR1 SGHAT, CDR2 FQNNGV. This CDR3 has 14 residues. In nucleotides, the CDR3 is TGTGCCAGCAGCTTAGGTTCGGCGCGAGATACGCAGTATTTT. Translation gives CASSLGSARDTQYF.

This chain connects TRBV4-1 to TRBJ1-1; 8 nucleotides match TRBD1. The germline V gene has CDR1 MGHRA and CDR2 YSYEKL. The V segment lost 3 bases and the J segment 7 bases; nucleotides outside the gene matches: 19. The CDR3 runs 18 residues. The DNA of the CDR3 is TGCGCCAGCAGCCAGTATCCCAAACATGGACAGGGATTAAATGAAGCTTTCTTT. As protein: CASSQYPKHGQGLNEAFF.

This clone was seen only a few times. The gene calls are TRBV3-1 (or the pseudogene TRBV3-2) and TRBJ2-1; 8 positions agree with TRBD2. With V trimmed by 4 bases and J by 8 bases, 10 bases remained unmatched. The CDR3 totals 15 residues. CDR1 and CDR2 from the germline V gene are LGHDT and YNNKEL (reference sequence). CDR3 sequence reads: CASSLGRGTYDEQFF. Written as DNA, the CDR3 is TGTGCCAGCAGCCTCGGGAGGGGGACGTACGATGAGCAGTTCTTC.